The 10 T cell receptor beta chains given below trace back to one sample, sequenced in a study of CD8 T cells in Susac syndrome. The RNA input was roughly 0.45 to 1 ug, and it was reverse transcribed with random hexamers. Via MiXCR, TCRdb re-called the immunoSEQ multiplex PCR reads, giving one row per CDR3 protein. The table shows about 120,000 distinct CDR3 sequences, with around 95% occurring only once. The sequenced sample was CD4+ T cells from PBMCs. Receptors originate from a human donor in good health.

This clonotype appeared a few times. The chain recombines TRBV7-9 with TRBJ2-1; no firm D call. Per germline, CDR1 SEHNR and CDR2 FQNEAQ (reference sequence). V was pared by 1 base and J by 2 bases, with 6 bases between. The CDR3 length is 14 residues. CDR3 nucleotides: TGTGCCAGCAGCTTAGGCCTAGCCTACAATGAGCAGTTCTTC. This codes for CASSLGLAYNEQFF.

The chain uses TRBV6-2 or TRBV6-3 and TRBJ2-3; 8 nucleotides match TRBD1. The CDR3 contains 13 residues. Trimming at V came to 7 bases and at J to 1 base, leaving 1 base not matched to a gene. Germline V gives CDR1 MNHEY, CDR2 SVGEGT. Written as DNA, the CDR3 is TGTGCCAGCACGGGACAGGGCACAGATACGCAGTATTTT. Its translation is CASTGQGTDTQYF.

The V and J genes are TRBV9 and TRBJ2-1; no clear D gene. Per germline, CDR1 SGDLS and CDR2 YYNGEE. CDR3 length equals 16 residues. Trimming shortened V by 4 bases and J by 6 bases, and 20 bases separated the two germline ends. The CDR3 protein is CASSSHLSSPGNEQFF. CDR3 DNA: TGTGCCAGCAGCTCCCACCTTAGTAGCCCCGGCAATGAGCAGTTCTTC.

The gene calls are TRBV12-3 or TRBV12-4 and TRBJ2-7, with a tentative D call TRBD1 (7 bases). V was cut by 2 bases and J by 3 bases, with 11 bases left in between. CDR3 size: 14 residues. The CDR3 sequence is CASSLMRDSYEQYF. CDR3 DNA: TGTGCCAGCAGTTTAATGCGGGACAGCTACGAGCAGTACTTC.

The gene calls are TRBV2 and TRBJ2-3; D unresolved. V lost 1 base and J lost 5, with 13 bases in between. CDR3 length: 15 amino acids. CDR1 is SNHLY and CDR2 is FYNNEI in the germline V gene. DNA for the CDR3: TGTGCCAGCAGTGAAGACAACGGCCTGGGAGATACGCAGTATTTT. It specifies CASSEDNGLGDTQYF. Supplemented by reference TRBV2 and TRBJ2-3, the full variable domain reads EPEVTQTPSHQVTQMGQEVILRCVPISNHLYFYWYRQILGQKVEFLVSFYNNEISEKSEIFDDQFSVERPDGSNFTLKIRSTKLEDSAMYFCASSEDNGLGDTQYFGPGTRLTVL.

This chain connects TRBV28 to TRBJ1-1, with TRBD1 identical over 9 bases. The junction had 8 bases not matched to a gene; V was cut back by 5 bases and J by 10 bases. The CDR3 is 13 residues long. Germline V gives CDR1 MDHEN, CDR2 SYDVKM. The CDR3 nucleotides are TGTGCCAGCAGTCTACAGGGGGCCGGAGGAGCTTTCTTT. Translating gives CASSLQGAGGAFF.

The chain couples TRBV3-1 to TRBJ2-3, with 9 bases aligning to TRBD1. With 4 bases clipped from V and 6 bases from J, the junction kept 5 bases outside the gene matches. Germline V gene data show CDR1 as LGHDT and CDR2 as YNNKEL (reference sequence). The CDR3 extends over 14 amino acids. The chain's CDR3 is CASSPWTGEDTQYF. CDR3 in DNA: TGTGCCAGCAGCCCCTGGACAGGGGAGGATACGCAGTATTTT.

This clonotype was observed once. V gene TRBV6-1 combines with J gene TRBJ2-2; 9 positions agree with TRBD2. Germline V gene sequence: CDR1 MNHNS, CDR2 SASEGT. CDR3 length equals 21 residues. The ends lost 6 bases at V and 3 bases at J; junction bases unmatched: 23. The CDR3 nucleotides are TGTGCCAGCAGCCCCGGGCGGGGACTCTTCAGGCGGGAGGGGTACACCGGGGAGCTGTTTTTT. The encoded protein is CASSPGRGLFRREGYTGELFF.

Details on this clonotype: A junction end diverges from the germline sequence, so it may reflect a read error. This chain connects TRBV18 to TRBJ2-1; D is possibly TRBD1 (6 bases). Per germline, CDR1 KGHSH and CDR2 LQKENI. The CDR3 spans 14 residues. The chain's CDR3 is CASSPQGPSGEQFF. The CDR3 bases are TGTGCCAGCTCCCCACAGGGCCCGAGTGGTGAGCAGTTCTTC.

The chain has TRBV3-1 and TRBJ2-3; D might be TRBD1 or TRBD2, each matching 5 bases. The CDR3 runs 14 residues. Germline V gene lookup returns CDR1 LGHDT and CDR2 YNNKEL (reference sequence). V was trimmed by 6 bases and J by 9 bases, leaving 19 bases between them. The CDR3 is CASSRDAYMETQYF. The CDR3 nucleotides are TGTGCCAGCAGTCGGGACGCCTACATGGAGACGCAGTATTTT.